The clone carrying this T cell receptor beta chain appeared a single time. The data originate from a study of T cell responses to AZD1222 COVID-19 vaccine. Clones were read by immunoSEQ multiplex PCR, and TCRdb kept only the in-frame ones, dropping some. The data contain some 200,000 clones, roughly 90% of them singletons. Trimming removed 4 bases at V and 9 bases at J, with 16 bases between. Germline CDR1 reads KGHSY; CDR2 reads FQNENV. The CDR3 is 14 amino acids. The receptor was derived from an adult who received the AZD1222 COVID-19 vaccine. The chain recombines TRBV16 with TRBJ1-3; the D is unclear. Specimen: peripheral blood, collected 28 days after the second AZD1222 dose. CDR3 protein: CASSPSVDSGTIYF. CDR3 coding DNA: TGTGCCAGCAGCCCGTCGGTGGATTCGGGCACCATATATTTT.